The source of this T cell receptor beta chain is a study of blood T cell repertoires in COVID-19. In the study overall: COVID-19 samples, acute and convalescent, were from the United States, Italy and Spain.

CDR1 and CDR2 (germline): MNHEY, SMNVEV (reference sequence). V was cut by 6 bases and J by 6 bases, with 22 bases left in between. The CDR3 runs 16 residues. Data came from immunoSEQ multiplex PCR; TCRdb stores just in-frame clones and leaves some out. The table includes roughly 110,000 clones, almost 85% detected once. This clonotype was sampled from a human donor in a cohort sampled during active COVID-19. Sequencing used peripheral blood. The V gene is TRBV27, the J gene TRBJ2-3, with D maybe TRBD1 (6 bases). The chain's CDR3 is CASSRGSRSRTDTQYF. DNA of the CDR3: TGTGCCAGCAGCAGGGGCTCCAGGTCGAGAACGGATACGCAGTATTTT.